This record covers a single TCR beta chain. The entry originates in a study of blood T cell repertoires in COVID-19. In the study overall: From T cells, B-cell-depleted T cells, or PBMCs came the material, which was cDNA or gDNA.

The CDR3 is 13 amino acids. The V gene's germline CDR1 is MNHEY and CDR2 SVGAGI. V lost 7 bases to trimming and J lost 3 bases; unmatched junction nucleotides: 3. Profiled with immunoSEQ multiplex PCR; TCRdb holds only in-frame clones, not every one. This table has 350,000 to 450,000 clones, roughly 90% appearing once. This receptor was identified in a woman aged 40 to 49 who had been exposed to COVID-19. Sequencing used PBMCs or T cells enriched from blood (not recorded which). The rearrangement links TRBV6-5 to TRBJ2-7; TRBD1 agrees at 10 bases. For the CDR3, the DNA is TGTGCCAGCACCCGGGACAGGGGCTACGAGCAGTACTTC. Encoded protein: CASTRDRGYEQYF.